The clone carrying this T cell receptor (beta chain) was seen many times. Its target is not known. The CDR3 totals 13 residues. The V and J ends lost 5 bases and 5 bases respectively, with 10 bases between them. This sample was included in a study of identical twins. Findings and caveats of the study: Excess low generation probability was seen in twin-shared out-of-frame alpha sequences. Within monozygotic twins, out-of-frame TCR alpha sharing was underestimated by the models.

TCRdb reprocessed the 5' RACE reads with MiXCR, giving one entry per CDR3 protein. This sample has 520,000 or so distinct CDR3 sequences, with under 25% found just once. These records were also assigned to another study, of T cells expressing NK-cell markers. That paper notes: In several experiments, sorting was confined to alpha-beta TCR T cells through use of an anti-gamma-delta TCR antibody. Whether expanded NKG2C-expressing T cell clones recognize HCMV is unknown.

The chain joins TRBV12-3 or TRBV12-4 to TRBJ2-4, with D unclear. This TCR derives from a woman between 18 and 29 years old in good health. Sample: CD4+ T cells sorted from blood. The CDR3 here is CASSPMAQNIQYF. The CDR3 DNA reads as TGTGCCAGCAGTCCCATGGCCCAAAACATTCAGTACTTC.